This entry lists 8 T cell receptor beta chains sequenced from one sample in a study of T cell repertoires in cytomegalovirus infection. TCRdb re-called the reads through MiXCR, storing one row per CDR3 protein. The sample has fewer than 300,000 distinct CDR3 sequences; 20% to 30% are singletons. Material for sequencing was PBMCs. The receptors here all came from a human donor in good health (CMV status not recorded). Some clones in this sample may be carry-over from other donors' samples.

This clonotype was seen more than once but under ten times. The rearrangement joins TRBV5-5 to TRBJ2-7; 10 bases fit TRBD2. The CDR3 runs to 15 residues. The germline gives CDR1 SGHKS, CDR2 YYEKEE (reference sequence). V was pared by 4 bases and J by 7 bases, with 11 bases of the junction left unmatched. CDR3 sequence (DNA): TGTGCCAGCAGCCCCCCGGGACTAGCGCTGGGAGAGCAGTACTTC. Translating it yields CASSPPGLALGEQYF.

The chain joins TRBV20-1 to TRBJ2-3; D may be TRBD1 or TRBD2 (5 bases each). Per germline, CDR1 DFQATT and CDR2 SNEGSKA (reference sequence). CDR3 size: 13 residues. The CDR3 nucleotides read TGCACCCCGAGGGGACCCGCGGCAGATACGCAGTATTTT. Encoded protein: CTPRGPAADTQYF.

The table lists this clonotype with many counts. J is TRBJ2-3 and V is TRBV7-6; the D gene is possibly TRBD1 (6 bases). The CDR3 has 16 amino acids. CDR1 SGHVS and CDR2 FNYEAQ come from the germline V gene. Trimming cost V 2 bases and J 3 bases, with 15 bases left between them. The CDR3 region has the DNA TGTGCCAGCAGCTTAAGGGCAGGGGATCGGACAGATACGCAGTATTTT. Translated: CASSLRAGDRTDTQYF.

This CDR3 reads CASSRTGGVSTDTQYF. The CDR3 DNA follows: TGCGCCAGCAGCCGAACAGGGGGCGTAAGCACAGATACGCAGTATTTT. This chain uses TRBV5-1 with TRBJ2-3; 9 bases are shared with TRBD1. V dropped 4 bases and J dropped 0; count of bases not matched to a gene: 6. The CDR3 runs to 16 residues. Germline V lookup: CDR1 SGHRS, CDR2 YFSETQ.

This clonotype was counted many times. The chain recombines TRBV7-2 with TRBJ2-5, with 7 bases fitting TRBD2. V lost 3 bases, J lost 1 base, and 8 bases stayed unmatched. This CDR3 is built from 16 residues. Germline loops: CDR1 SGHTA, CDR2 FQGNSA. As DNA, the CDR3 is TGTGCCAGCAGCTTTCGGGGGGTCCCGTTCCAAGAGACCCAGTACTTC. Translating it yields CASSFRGVPFQETQYF.

The V gene is TRBV7-9, the J gene TRBJ2-5; 8 bases are a match to TRBD1. Trimming removed 5 bases from V and 5 bases from J; junction bases left unmatched: 7. Germline V gene sequence: CDR1 SEHNR, CDR2 FQNEAQ (reference sequence). This CDR3 spans 14 amino acids. The DNA of the CDR3 is TGTGCCAGCAGCCGACAGGGGCAAGGGGAGACCCAGTACTTC. This gives the protein CASSRQGQGETQYF.

This clonotype was recorded at least ten times. This chain links TRBV7-2 with TRBJ1-3; D not resolved. V lost 5 bases and J lost 3, with 17 bases in between. Germline V CDR1 and CDR2: SGHTA, FQGNSA. The CDR3 totals 16 residues. This CDR3 reads CASSPRPGQGGNTIYF. In nucleotides, the CDR3 is TGTGCCAGCAGCCCCCGCCCCGGCCAAGGTGGAAACACCATATATTTT.

This clonotype was seen ten or more times. The J gene is TRBJ2-5, the V gene TRBV6-1, with TRBD2 matching over 15 bases. This CDR3 has 18 amino acids. CDR1 and CDR2 from the germline V gene are MNHNS and SASEGT. Trimming took 5 bases from V and 3 from J; bases not matched to a gene: 10. This chain's CDR3 is CASSSGSGLAGGEETQYF. In DNA form, the CDR3 reads TGTGCCAGCAGTTCCGGATCCGGACTAGCGGGAGGGGAAGAGACCCAGTACTTC.